These 8 T cell receptor beta chains originate from one sample sequenced in a study of blood T cell repertoires in COVID-19. The table came from immunoSEQ multiplex PCR; TCRdb's copy has only in-frame clones and leaves some out. The repertoire holds roughly 150,000 clones, with 80% as singletons. The source material was peripheral blood. These receptors all stem from a woman aged 50 to 60 with acute or convalescent COVID-19.

The V and J genes are TRBV7-9 and TRBJ2-7, with D perhaps matching TRBD1 (6 bases). The CDR3 totals 13 residues. V was shortened by 5 bases and J by 1 base, with 9 bases between the two germline ends. The germline gives CDR1 SEHNR, CDR2 FQNEAQ (reference sequence). The CDR3 sequence is CASSRQDSYEQYF. The DNA of the CDR3 is TGTGCCAGCAGCCGACAGGATTCCTACGAGCAGTACTTC.

The chain couples TRBV18 to TRBJ2-7; tentative D call: TRBD2 (6 bases). Trimming took 7 bases from V and 1 from J, leaving 17 bases between them. This CDR3 spans 15 amino acids. Germline loops: CDR1 KGHSH, CDR2 LQKENI. CDR3: CASFLREEGSYEQYF. CDR3 DNA sequence: TGTGCCAGCTTCCTTAGGGAGGAGGGGTCCTACGAGCAGTACTTC.

The table lists this clone with many counts. V is TRBV6-5 and J is TRBJ1-4; 8 bases fit TRBD1. Germline lookup yields CDR1 MNHEY and CDR2 SVGAGI. Losses at the gene ends were 8 bases for V and 6 bases for J; bases not matched to a gene: 8. The CDR3 has 14 amino acids. Written as DNA, the CDR3 is TGTGCCAGCGCTAACAGGGGGAGGGATGAAAAACTGTTTTTT. Its protein product is CASANRGRDEKLFF.

The J gene is TRBJ2-1, the V gene TRBV4-3, with TRBD1 matching 7 bases. V lost 0 bases, J lost 2 bases, and 4 bases stayed unmatched. CDR1 LGHNA and CDR2 YSLEER come from the germline V gene. CDR3 length: 16 amino acids. The CDR3 coding sequence is TGCGCCAGCAGCCAAGACCCCCAGGGGGCCTACAATGAGCAGTTCTTC. As protein: CASSQDPQGAYNEQFF.

The V gene is TRBV28, the J gene TRBJ1-5; no firm D call. CDR1 and CDR2 from the germline V gene are MDHEN and SYDVKM. V shed 6 bases and J shed 0 bases, with 12 bases lying between them. The CDR3 spans 15 residues. Here the CDR3 DNA reads TGTGCCAGCAGCTCGGGAACTTATAGCAATCAGCCCCAGCATTTT. Translating gives CASSSGTYSNQPQHF. Using reference TRBV28 and TRBJ1-5 for the parts outside the CDR3, the full variable domain is DVKVTQSSRYLVKRTGEKVFLECVQDMDHENMFWYRQDPGLGLRLIYFSYDVKMKEKGDIPEGYSVSREKKERFSLILESASTNQTSMYLCASSSGTYSNQPQHFGDGTRLSIL.

V gene TRBV24-1 combines with J gene TRBJ2-3; 10 bases agree with TRBD2. CDR1 KGHDR and CDR2 SFDVKD come from the germline V gene. CDR3 length equals 15 residues. J lost 2 bases, V lost 9 bases, and 7 bases had no gene match. CDR3 DNA sequence: TGTGCCACCCGAGGACTAGCGGCTGCCACAGATACGCAGTATTTT. Translation gives CATRGLAAATDTQYF.

This clone occurred many times. This rearrangement joins TRBV3-1 (or the pseudogene TRBV3-2) to TRBJ2-1, with D perhaps TRBD2 (5 bases). The CDR3 runs to 16 residues. Trimming left V 4 bases short and J 9 bases short, with 22 bases between. Per the germline V gene, CDR1 is LGHDT and CDR2 is YNNKEL (reference sequence). The CDR3 DNA sequence: TGTGCCAGCAGCCCCCCAGGAGGTAGGGCCTCAACTGAGCAGTTCTTC. It is translated as CASSPPGGRASTEQFF.

This clone has at least ten counts. The chain links TRBV14 to TRBJ2-1; TRBD2 is a possible D gene (6 bases). The CDR3 is made up of 13 amino acids. Germline V gives CDR1 SGHDN, CDR2 FVKESK. The V end was cut by 5 bases, the J end by 10 bases, with 15 bases between. The DNA for the CDR3 is TGTGCCAGCAGCGTAGTGGGGGGTTCCGAGCAGTTCTTC. It yields the protein CASSVVGGSEQFF.